This T cell receptor beta chain was sequenced in a study of blood T cell repertoires in COVID-19. Across the whole study: The United States, Italy and Spain supplied acute and convalescent COVID-19 samples. Nucleic acid was either cDNA or gDNA, and it came from T cells, B-cell-depleted T cells, or PBMCs.

Source study methods: Amplification of reference gene primers provided the estimated nucleated cell counts. Profiling relied on immunoSEQ multiplex PCR, and the TCRdb table lists in-frame clones only, not all of them. V and J calls and clone size are as listed in that table; D and trimming were resolved from the DNA. The repertoire holds a few hundred thousand clones, with roughly 88% as singletons. This clone was seen a few times. The CDR3 runs to 13 residues. Germline V CDR1 and CDR2: SGHRS, YFSETQ. Trimming removed 1 base at V and 2 bases at J, with 7 bases between. Source material: peripheral blood. V is TRBV5-1 and J is TRBJ2-7; D uncertain. The source is a man older than 75 with acute or convalescent COVID-19. The CDR3 region has the DNA TGCGCCAGCAGCTTGTCCCACACCTACGAGCAGTACTTC. It codes for CASSLSHTYEQYF.